These T cell receptor beta chains were read from a single sample in a study of Ad26.COV2.S vaccination and SARS-CoV-2 variants. Only in-frame clones appear in the TCRdb table, and some are missing; sequencing was by immunoSEQ multiplex PCR. Of roughly 320,000 clones listed, roughly 87% are singletons. This specimen consisted of peripheral blood, obtained in a trial of Ad26.COV2.S vaccine versus placebo. The receptors were sampled from a person between 18 and 60 years old who received the Ad26.COV2.S COVID-19 vaccine or a placebo. Both conserved end residues are part of each CDR3. A D gene is named only where the DNA matches it firmly.

>TRBD1|TRBJ2-3|TRBV6-6
TGTGCCAGCAGTACGGGACAGGTGCCTAGCACAGATACGCAGTATTTT
CASSTGQVPSTDTQYF
>TRBD1|TRBJ2-7|TRBV5-1
TGCGCCAGCAGCTCAGGGGGCCAGGGGGCTTGGGAGCAGTACTTC
CASSSGGQGAWEQYF
>TRBD1|TRBJ2-7|TRBV19
TGTGCCAGTAGGCCCGGGACAGGGCCCTACGAGCAGTACTTC
CASRPGTGPYEQYF
>TRBD1|TRBJ1-5|TRBV7-2
TGTGCCAGCAGCGCCAGGGGGGGCAATCAGCCCCAGCATTTT
CASSARGGNQPQHF
>TRBD1|TRBJ2-2|TRBV5-4
TGTGCCAGCAGCAAGGGACAGGGGGCGCAGACCGGGGAGCTGTTTTTT
CASSKGQGAQTGELFF
>NA|TRBJ1-1|TRBV12-3/TRBV12-4
TGTGCCAGCAGTTTGCGAGGGAAAGCTTTCTTT
CASSLRGKAFF
>NA|TRBJ1-1|TRBV5-1
TGCGCCAGCAGCGCCTCGGGACTGAACACTGAAGCTTTCTTT
CASSASGLNTEAFF
>NA|TRBJ1-3|TRBV4-1
TGCGCCAGCAGCCAAGATCGGGATAGAAACACCATATATTTT
CASSQDRDRNTIYF
>TRBD1|TRBJ1-4|TRBV30
TGTGCCTGGATGCGGGGGTGGGGACAGGGTAAAAGAAAACTGTTTTTT
CAWMRGWGQGKRKLFF
>NA|TRBJ1-2|TRBV7-2
TGTGCCAGCAGCTTAGTCCCGGGAGTCTATGGCTACACCTTC
CASSLVPGVYGYTF